A selection of T cell receptor beta chains follows, all from one sample in a study of spatial heterogeneity in lung cancer. TCRdb used MiXCR to reprocess the 5' RACE reads, holding one entry per CDR3 protein. Found here are about 16,000 distinct CDR3 sequences, approximately 7.4% of them singletons; the top ten hold 8.9%. The sequencing used lung tumor tissue, collected at surgery. The source of these receptors is a male donor with early-stage non-small cell lung cancer. The CDR3 runs from the conserved cysteine through the conserved F or W. D genes are given only for firm matches. A clone size is listed for some rows: how often the clone was seen (once, few, many), or a class if it is expanded.

v_call,d_call,clone_size,j_call,cdr3_aa,cdr3_nt
TRBV7-2,TRBD1,many,TRBJ2-7,CASSLRTGGYEQYF,TGTGCCAGCAGCTTAAGGACAGGGGGCTACGAGCAGTACTTC
TRBV2,TRBD2,.,TRBJ2-1,CASEVAGGYYNEQFF,TGTGCCAGCGAGGTAGCGGGGGGGTACTACAATGAGCAGTTCTTC
TRBV20-1,.,.,TRBJ2-7,CSARRVSYEQYF,TGCAGTGCTAGACGGGTCTCCTACGAGCAGTACTTC
TRBV11-2,.,many,TRBJ1-1,CASSTQRNTEAFF,TGTGCCAGCAGCACCCAGCGGAACACTGAAGCTTTCTTT
TRBV20-1,TRBD1,many,TRBJ1-4,CSARRTGGEKLFF,TGCAGTGCTAGAAGGACAGGGGGAGAAAAACTGTTTTTT
TRBV7-2,.,few,TRBJ2-3,CASSLGGRASTDTQYF,TGTGCCAGCAGCTTAGGAGGAAGGGCGAGCACAGATACGCAGTATTTT
TRBV20-1,.,many,TRBJ1-2,CSARVGAVYGYTF,TGCAGTGCTAGAGTGGGGGCCGTTTATGGCTACACCTTC
TRBV3-1,TRBD1,.,TRBJ1-2,CASSQDPRTGGSNYGYTF,TGTGCCAGCAGCCAAGATCCCCGGACAGGGGGATCTAACTATGGCTACACCTTC
TRBV6-1,TRBD1,once,TRBJ2-3,CASSGQGLYTDTQYF,TGTGCCAGCAGTGGACAGGGGCTATACACAGATACGCAGTATTTT
TRBV5-5,TRBD1,.,TRBJ1-4,CASSLEGQGYEKLFF,TGTGCCAGCAGCTTGGAGGGACAGGGTTATGAAAAACTGTTTTTT
TRBV14,.,medium-sized,TRBJ1-2,CASSQRIIRSYGYTF,TGTGCCAGCAGCCAACGAATAATTAGGAGCTATGGCTACACCTTC
TRBV29-1,.,few,TRBJ1-1,CSAIGSNTEAFF,TGCAGCGCCATAGGGTCGAACACTGAAGCTTTCTTT
TRBV7-2,TRBD1,.,TRBJ2-5,CASSTLQGAQETQYF,TGTGCCAGCAGCACGCTACAGGGGGCCCAAGAGACCCAGTACTTC
TRBV7-2,.,many,TRBJ2-3,CASSLGDYTQYF,TGTGCCAGCAGCTTAGGGGACTATACGCAGTATTTT
TRBV4-3,.,many,TRBJ1-2,CASSQDRYRYGYTF,TGCGCCAGCAGCCAAGACAGGTACAGATATGGCTACACCTTC
TRBV30,.,few,TRBJ1-5,CAWGMGSNQPQHF,TGTGCCTGGGGTATGGGGAGCAATCAGCCCCAGCATTTT
TRBV3-1,TRBD1,many,TRBJ1-2,CASSRGQQMYGYTF,TGTGCCAGCAGCCGGGGACAGCAAATGTATGGCTACACCTTC
TRBV5-1,TRBD2,few,TRBJ2-1,CASSPGTSGSSEQFF,TGCGCCAGCAGCCCCGGGACTAGCGGGAGTTCTGAGCAGTTCTTC
TRBV29-1,.,many,TRBJ1-1,CSVSGTENTEAFF,TGCAGCGTCTCCGGGACGGAGAACACTGAAGCTTTCTTT
TRBV14,.,medium-sized,TRBJ1-1,CASSQDLRGMNTEAFF,TGTGCCAGCAGCCAAGATTTAAGGGGAATGAACACTGAAGCTTTCTTT
TRBV7-9,.,.,TRBJ1-2,CASSLVGELVDYTF,TGTGCCAGCAGCTTAGTTGGGGAACTGGTAGACTACACCTTC
TRBV24-1,.,many,TRBJ2-3,CATSDLGPTRDTQYF,TGTGCCACCAGTGATCTAGGACCTACGCGAGATACGCAGTATTTT
TRBV6-4,.,medium-sized,TRBJ1-5,CASSDGQKTSNQPQHF,TGTGCCAGCAGTGATGGTCAAAAAACGAGCAATCAGCCCCAGCATTTT
TRBV10-2,.,many,TRBJ1-5,CAVPEWPQHF,TGCGCCGTTCCCGAATGGCCCCAGCATTTT
TRBV5-1,.,medium-sized,TRBJ2-5,CASSLDPDLGETQYF,TGCGCCAGCAGCTTGGATCCGGATCTCGGGGAGACCCAGTACTTC
TRBV5-1,TRBD2,few,TRBJ2-1,CASSSTSGSSYNEQFF,TGCGCCAGCAGCTCTACTAGCGGGAGCTCCTACAATGAGCAGTTCTTC
TRBV5-1,.,.,TRBJ1-1,CASSPGVTNTEAFF,TGCGCCAGCAGCCCAGGGGTCACGAACACTGAAGCTTTCTTT
TRBV7-2,TRBD2,many,TRBJ2-1,CASSLDGLAGGQQFF,TGTGCCAGCAGCTTAGATGGGCTAGCGGGGGGGCAGCAGTTCTTC
TRBV29-1,TRBD1,many,TRBJ2-5,CSVRGDRGPQETQYF,TGCAGCGTCCGGGGGGACAGGGGCCCTCAAGAGACCCAGTACTTC
TRBV12-3/TRBV12-4,TRBD2,many,TRBJ2-1,CASSTSGGNNEQFF,TGTGCCAGCAGTACGAGCGGGGGGAACAATGAGCAGTTCTTC
TRBV5-8,TRBD2,few,TRBJ2-3,CASRTSGGTDTQYF,TGTGCCAGCAGGACTAGCGGGGGCACAGATACGCAGTATTTT
TRBV27,.,.,TRBJ1-3,CASSFTATGTGNTIYF,TGTGCCAGCAGTTTCACGGCCACGGGGACGGGAAACACCATATATTTT
TRBV20-1,.,few,TRBJ1-1,CSAPRQLYGAFF,TGCAGTGCCCCCAGACAGTTATACGGAGCTTTCTTT
TRBV7-8,.,many,TRBJ2-5,CASSLGQETQYF,TGTGCCAGCAGCTTAGGTCAAGAGACCCAGTACTTC
TRBV10-3,TRBD2,many,TRBJ2-3,CAISTLAGGLGTPDTQYF,TGTGCCATCAGTACCCTAGCGGGGGGCCTCGGTACGCCAGATACGCAGTATTTT
TRBV14,.,many,TRBJ1-3,CASSQVSHTIYF,TGTGCCAGCAGCCAAGTCAGTCACACCATATATTTT
TRBV20-1,TRBD2,medium-sized,TRBJ2-7,CSAITTSGKQYF,TGCAGTGCTATCACGACTAGCGGTAAGCAGTACTTC
TRBV29-1,TRBD1,many,TRBJ1-3,CSAETGNRNTIYF,TGCAGCGCCGAGACAGGGAATAGGAACACCATATATTTT
TRBV6-5,.,.,TRBJ1-4,CASSYRSRGQGEKLFF,TGTGCCAGCAGTTACCGTTCCCGGGGGCAGGGTGAAAAACTGTTTTTT
TRBV30,.,medium-sized,TRBJ2-3,CAWSRGQFTDTQYF,TGTGCCTGGAGTAGAGGACAGTTCACAGATACGCAGTATTTT
TRBV5-1,.,few,TRBJ2-2,CASRDSDTGELFF,TGCGCCAGCAGGGACTCGGACACCGGGGAGCTGTTTTTT
TRBV5-1,.,many,TRBJ1-2,CASSLEFRYGYTF,TGCGCCAGCAGCTTGGAGTTCCGTTATGGCTACACCTTC
TRBV6-5,TRBD1,many,TRBJ1-5,CASSRTGDNQPQHF,TGTGCCAGCAGCCGGACAGGGGACAATCAGCCCCAGCATTTT
TRBV5-1,TRBD1,.,TRBJ2-7,CASSLAGQLYEQYF,TGCGCCAGCAGCTTGGCGGGACAGCTATACGAGCAGTACTTC
TRBV5-8,.,many,TRBJ1-1,CASSSYRVEAFF,TGTGCCAGCAGCTCTTACCGGGTTGAAGCTTTCTTT
TRBV20-1,.,many,TRBJ2-1,CSARDPGGNSYNEQFF,TGCAGTGCTAGAGACCCAGGCGGGAACTCCTACAATGAGCAGTTCTTC
TRBV20-1,.,few,TRBJ1-4,CSATGAGANEKLFF,TGCAGTGCTACAGGGGCCGGGGCTAATGAAAAACTGTTTTTT
TRBV20-1,TRBD1,.,TRBJ1-1,CSASPGTGNTEAFF,TGCAGTGCGAGTCCCGGGACAGGGAACACTGAAGCTTTCTTT